The clone carrying this TCR beta chain was seen repeatedly, ten times or more. Trimming at V came to 7 bases and at J to 3 bases, leaving 3 bases not matched to a gene. Germline loops: CDR1 SGHTA, CDR2 FQGNSA. This CDR3 has 14 amino acids. The data stem from a study of identical twins. MiXCR, run by TCRdb on the 5' RACE reads, gives a single entry per CDR3 protein. The sample shows hundreds of thousands of distinct CDR3 sequences, less than 25% of them seen only once. These data were also filed under a second study, of T cells expressing NK-cell markers.

The receptor comes from a woman aged 18 to 35 in good health. Sequencing input: PBMCs. The chain couples TRBV7-2 to TRBJ1-4, with 9 bases that match TRBD1. CDR3 nucleotides: TGTGCCAGCAAACAGGGGGCGGCTAATGAAAAACTGTTTTTT. Translation gives CASKQGAANEKLFF. The full variable domain, completed using reference TRBV7-2 and TRBJ1-4, is GAGVSQSPSNKVTEKGKDVELRCDPISGHTALYWYRQSLGQGLEFLIYFQGNSAPDKSGLPSDRFSAERTGGSVSTLTIQRTQQEDSAVYLCASKQGAANEKLFFGSGTQLSVL.